This T cell receptor (beta chain) is drawn from a study of T-cell reconstitution after alpha-beta-depleted transplantation in children. Unique molecular identifiers were built into the TCRbeta library. One entry per CDR3 protein, called by TCRdb with MiXCR from the PCR reads. The table includes about 610,000 distinct CDR3 sequences, approximately 10% detected once. Germline CDR1 reads LGHNA; CDR2 reads YNFKEQ. The V end was cut by 4 bases, the J end by 1 base, with 20 bases between. The CDR3 spans 17 residues. This clonotype was counted only a few times. This sample comprised PBMCs from the stem cell graft donor, obtained from the stem cell graft. The TCR sequence derives from a human donor who donated a stem cell graft to a child with acute myeloid leukemia. The chain has TRBV4-2 and TRBJ2-7; possibly TRBD1 for D (7 bases). The CDR3 loop is CASSLKAAGGISYEQYF. CDR3 nucleotide sequence: TGTGCCAGCAGCCTAAAGGCAGCAGGGGGGATTTCCTACGAGCAGTACTTC.